Listed here are 3 T cell receptor beta chains from one sample, sequenced in a study of blood T cell repertoires in COVID-19. Sequencing used immunoSEQ multiplex PCR; TCRdb keeps in-frame clones, though not all of them. The sample holds 45,000 to 65,000 clones, over 80% seen once. Source material: peripheral blood. The receptor source for this set is a human donor in a cohort sampled during active COVID-19.

The rearrangement links TRBV6-6 to TRBJ1-5; 10 nucleotides line up with TRBD1. This CDR3 contains 15 residues. V was pared by 4 bases and J by 7 bases, with 7 bases of the junction left unmatched. Per germline, CDR1 MNHNY and CDR2 SVGAGI (reference sequence). CDR3 in amino acids: CASSSTGQGGQPQHF. In DNA form, the CDR3 reads TGTGCCAGCAGTTCGACTGGACAGGGGGGCCAGCCCCAGCATTTT.

The V gene is TRBV6-5, the J gene TRBJ2-7, with a tentative D call TRBD2 (7 bases). This CDR3 is 15 amino acids long. CDR1 and CDR2 from the germline V gene are MNHEY and SVGAGI. The V end lost 2 bases, the J end lost 3 bases, and 14 bases lay between the germline ends. The chain's CDR3 is CASSYGGGGGYEQYF. In DNA form, the CDR3 reads TGTGCCAGCAGTTACGGTGGGGGAGGGGGCTACGAGCAGTACTTC.

This chain links TRBV2 with TRBJ1-1, with D unclear. In germline, CDR1 is SNHLY, CDR2 FYNNEI. This CDR3 is 13 amino acids long. Trimming left V 4 bases short and J 4 bases short, with 10 bases between. The CDR3 region has the DNA TGTGCCAGCAGTGTAACAGCAAGCACTGAAGCTTTCTTT. Translating it yields CASSVTASTEAFF. Full variable domain (missing parts from reference TRBV2 and TRBJ1-1): EPEVTQTPSHQVTQMGQEVILRCVPISNHLYFYWYRQILGQKVEFLVSFYNNEISEKSEIFDDQFSVERPDGSNFTLKIRSTKLEDSAMYFCASSVTASTEAFFGQGTRLTVV.